This T cell receptor (beta chain) was documented in a study of cytomegalovirus exposure and HLA in healthy donors. Study summary: Unique TCR beta sequences numbering about 100 million came from approximately 180 million T cells in an earlier analysis.

PCR primers comprised 60 Vbeta and 13 Jbeta primers. Clones were read by immunoSEQ multiplex PCR, and TCRdb kept only the in-frame ones, dropping some. The top ten hold approximately 4.3% of the sample, which has roughly 120,000 clones, approximately 81% seen once. Germline V lookup: CDR1 MRHNA, CDR2 SNTAGT. Deletions cut 2 bases from V and 3 bases from J, with 7 bases between. The CDR3 spans 14 residues. Regarding the study as a whole: An analysis was carried out at a later point. It showed that HLA-associated TCR beta chains were more clonally expanded than equally common non-associated chains. HLA alleles showed associations with 16,951 TCR beta sequences in a later analysis, at a 0.05 false discovery rate.

This clone was found once. Antigen specificity is unknown. In nominal health when sampled, donors likely had unrecorded immune exposures nonetheless. The sequencing input was PBMCs. The chain has TRBV6-4 and TRBJ2-2, with D possibly being TRBD2 (5 bases). This TCR came from a man aged 25-45 years in good health and CMV-seropositive. In nucleotides, the CDR3 is TGTGCCAGCAGTGACGAAGCGGACACCGGGGAGCTGTTTTTT. It specifies CASSDEADTGELFF.